A single sample gave rise to the 32 T cell receptor beta chains below, sequenced in a study of shared clonotypes between healthy human individuals. Using immunoSEQ multiplex PCR, the repertoire was profiled, and TCRdb retains in-frame clones only, with some absent. Of 950,000 to 1,300,000 clones in the sample, about 77% are singletons; the top ten hold around 1.4%. Sequencing input: memory CD4+ T cells sorted from blood. As to subset: CD45RA-negative fraction. Receptor source: a man aged 18 to 35 in good health.

V is TRBV10-1 and J is TRBJ2-2; no clear D gene. This CDR3 spans 13 amino acids. CDR1 and CDR2 from the germline V gene are WNHNN and SYGVQD (reference sequence). V lost 3 bases and J 6 bases, leaving 8 bases between the germline ends. Here the CDR3 reads CASSDYTAGELFF. Written as DNA, the CDR3 is TGCGCCAGCAGTGATTATACGGCCGGGGAGCTGTTTTTT.

V and J are TRBV10-3 and TRBJ2-3; 9 bases agree with TRBD2. The CDR3 covers 16 residues. J lost 2 bases, V lost 7 bases, and 10 bases had no gene match. The germline V gene has CDR1 ENHRY and CDR2 SYGVKD. The CDR3 spells CAINPSGAGYTDTQYF. The CDR3 DNA reads TGTGCCATCAATCCTAGCGGGGCTGGCTACACAGATACGCAGTATTTT.

The V and J genes are TRBV19 and TRBJ1-2; the D gene is possibly TRBD1 (5 bases). With 8 bases removed from V and 4 bases from J, the gap between germline ends came to 11 bases. CDR3 length: 12 residues. Germline loops: CDR1 LNHDA, CDR2 SQIVND (reference sequence). Written as DNA, the CDR3 is TGTGCCAGTCACAACGACAGCTATGGCTACACCTTC. This translates into CASHNDSYGYTF. The whole variable domain, remainder taken from reference TRBV19 and TRBJ1-2, is DGGITQSPKYLFRKEGQNVTLSCEQNLNHDAMYWYRQDPGQGLRLIYYSQIVNDFQKGDIAEGYSVSREKKESFPLTVTSAQKNPTAFYLCASHNDSYGYTFGSGTRLTVV.

The gene calls are TRBV5-1 and TRBJ2-2; D remains ambiguous. The CDR3 runs to 17 residues. V lost 0 bases, J lost 0 bases, and 12 bases lay in between. Looked up from germline, CDR1 is SGHRS and CDR2 is YFSETQ. CDR3: CASSLAVITANTGELFF. The CDR3 DNA reads as TGCGCCAGCAGCTTGGCGGTGATTACAGCGAACACCGGGGAGCTGTTTTTT.

About this clone: A single base is all that separates this from a far larger clone, so a read error is likely. Additional DNA sequences in this sample encode the identical CDR3. The chain has TRBV9 and TRBJ2-3; D is unresolved. V was cut by 4 bases and J by 0 bases, with 3 bases left in between. Germline V gene sequence: CDR1 SGDLS, CDR2 YYNGEE. The CDR3 extends over 12 amino acids. The CDR3 is CASSPSTDTQYF. DNA of the CDR3: TGTGCCAGCAGCCCAAGCACAGATACGCAGTATTTT.

The gene calls are TRBV7-2 and TRBJ2-2; D unclear. The length of the CDR3 is 14 residues. Germline V gene lookup returns CDR1 SGHTA and CDR2 FQGNSA. The ends were cut back, 1 base at V and 1 base at J, with 4 bases in the middle. CDR3 in DNA: TGTGCCAGCAGCTTAGGGAAGAACACCGGGGAGCTGTTTTTT. The encoded protein is CASSLGKNTGELFF.

On this clone: The sample carries other DNA sequences with the same CDR3. The V gene is TRBV7-2, the J gene TRBJ2-7, with D tentatively TRBD1 (5 bases). Per germline, CDR1 SGHTA and CDR2 FQGNSA. The germline V and J ends were trimmed by 2 bases and 2 bases, with 7 bases remaining between them. This CDR3 has 13 amino acids. The CDR3 is CASSLQGTYEQYF. The CDR3 region has the DNA TGTGCCAGCAGCTTACAGGGAACCTACGAGCAGTACTTC.

The genes are TRBV6-4 and TRBJ2-2; 9 bases line up with TRBD1. CDR3 length: 15 amino acids. Germline V gene lookup returns CDR1 MRHNA and CDR2 SNTAGT. V was clipped by 5 bases and J by 5 bases; unmatched bases: 6. CDR3 residues: CASSKQGADTGELFF. Here the CDR3 DNA reads TGTGCCAGCAGTAAACAGGGGGCAGATACCGGGGAGCTGTTTTTT.

This clone has a single count. This chain joins TRBV6-4 and TRBJ2-1, with 9 bases that match TRBD1. The length of the CDR3 is 16 residues. Looked up from germline, CDR1 is MRHNA and CDR2 is SNTAGT. V was clipped by 6 bases and J by 6 bases; unmatched bases: 12. CDR3 sequence (DNA): TGTGCCAGCAGGGGCATGAGGGACAGGGTCCCCAATGAGCAGTTCTTC. Encoded protein: CASRGMRDRVPNEQFF.

The chain is built from TRBV10-3 and TRBJ2-7, with 14 bases that match TRBD2. The CDR3 extends over 12 amino acids. CDR1 is ENHRY, CDR2 SYGVKD, per germline. V gave up 10 bases and J gave up 7 bases; unmatched junction bases: 3. This CDR3 is CASGLAGGEQYF. The CDR3 coding sequence is TGTGCCAGCGGACTAGCGGGGGGTGAGCAGTACTTC.

The chain combines TRBV11-3 with TRBJ2-3; D is uncertain. This CDR3 contains 14 residues. CDR1 SGHNT and CDR2 YENEEA come from the germline V gene. V gave up 4 bases and J gave up 2 bases, with 10 bases separating them. This CDR3 reads CASSWGGATDTQYF. In DNA, the CDR3 is TGTGCCAGCAGCTGGGGTGGCGCCACAGATACGCAGTATTTT.

The chain couples TRBV5-6 to TRBJ2-1; a weak D match, TRBD2 (6 bases). The CDR3 loop spans 14 amino acids. V gave up 7 bases and J gave up 0 bases, with 11 bases separating them. The germline CDR1 and CDR2 sequences are SGHDT and YYEEEE. CDR3 bases: TGTGCCAGCGAGGACTACCTCTCCTACAATGAGCAGTTCTTC. Translated, it gives CASEDYLSYNEQFF.

The chain has TRBV28 and TRBJ2-1; no definite D call. Germline V CDR1 and CDR2: MDHEN, SYDVKM. V was clipped by 10 bases and J by 0 bases, with 13 bases between them. The CDR3 is made up of 14 amino acids. CDR3 nucleotides: TGTGCCACCGGCGAGGACCGCTCCTACAATGAGCAGTTCTTC. As protein: CATGEDRSYNEQFF.

In its sample, this clone was seen a few times. The chain couples TRBV2 to TRBJ1-4; no firm D call. Germline V lookup: CDR1 SNHLY, CDR2 FYNNEI. The CDR3 extends over 12 amino acids. V lost 3 bases to trimming and J lost 8 bases, with 7 bases between them. Here the CDR3 reads CASSDRAEKLFF. Here the CDR3 DNA reads TGTGCCAGCAGTGATCGTGCCGAAAAACTGTTTTTT.

The CDR3 nucleotides read TGTGCCAGATCCCTACGCTACGTCGCGGGGGAGACCCAGTACTTC. This codes for CARSLRYVAGETQYF. J is TRBJ2-5 and V is TRBV11-3, with D perhaps TRBD2 (6 bases). The CDR3 runs to 15 residues. Germline V gene data show CDR1 as SGHNT and CDR2 as YENEEA. Trimming took off 9 bases at V and 5 bases at J, with 22 bases between the two ends.

Details on this clone: In the same sample, other DNA sequences code for this CDR3. The chain carries TRBV5-1 and TRBJ1-2; tentative D call: TRBD1 (6 bases). CDR3 length: 15 residues. With 0 bases removed from V and 2 bases from J, the gap between germline ends came to 11 bases. The germline gives CDR1 SGHRS, CDR2 YFSETQ. CDR3 nucleotides: TGCGCCAGCAGCTTGGCGGAGGGACAAAACTATGGCTACACCTTC. Its protein is CASSLAEGQNYGYTF.

This clone was detected only a few times. CDR3 protein: CAWSGPTAGGRNTQYF. Written as DNA, the CDR3 is TGTGCCTGGAGTGGCCCAACAGCGGGGGGACGGAATACGCAGTATTTT. The V and J genes are TRBV30 and TRBJ2-3; 9 bases are a match to TRBD2. This CDR3 region has 16 residues. The junction had 12 bases not matched to a gene; V was cut back by 1 base and J by 7 bases. The germline V gene has CDR1 GTSNPN and CDR2 SVGIG (reference sequence).

The chain is built from TRBV7-2 and TRBJ2-7; no definite D call. The germline CDR1 and CDR2 sequences are SGHTA and FQGNSA. The CDR3 totals 12 residues. V shed 4 bases and J shed 4 bases, with 8 bases lying between them. The chain's CDR3 is CASSSDPYEQYF. CDR3 DNA: TGTGCCAGCAGCTCGGACCCGTACGAGCAGTACTTC.

The V and J genes are TRBV2 and TRBJ2-3, with D unresolved. CDR3 length equals 14 residues. Trimming left V 6 bases short and J 0 bases short, with 10 bases between. The germline CDR1 and CDR2 sequences are SNHLY and FYNNEI. The CDR3 protein is CASRTLVSTDTQYF. The CDR3 DNA follows: TGTGCCAGCAGAACCTTAGTTAGCACAGATACGCAGTATTTT.

V gene TRBV4-2 combines with J gene TRBJ1-2, with a possible D match to TRBD1 (6 bases). From germline, CDR1 is LGHNA and CDR2 YNFKEQ. V was pared by 1 base and J by 0 bases, with 9 bases between. The CDR3 covers 15 residues. CDR3 protein: CASSQVGGSNYGYTF. The CDR3 DNA reads as TGTGCCAGCAGCCAAGTGGGGGGCTCTAACTATGGCTACACCTTC.

The rearrangement links TRBV27 to TRBJ2-3, with TRBD2 as a possible D gene (6 bases). This CDR3 contains 15 residues. V was pared by 2 bases and J by 6 bases, with 15 bases between. Germline V gene lookup returns CDR1 MNHEY and CDR2 SMNVEV (reference sequence). The CDR3 protein is CASSLRRGGADTQYF. CDR3 nucleotide sequence: TGTGCCAGCAGTTTAAGGAGGGGTGGGGCGGATACGCAGTATTTT.

The chain combines TRBV7-6 with TRBJ1-2; D uncertain. CDR1 SGHVS and CDR2 FNYEAQ come from the germline V gene. Trimming left V 5 bases short and J 8 bases short, with 27 bases between. The CDR3 is 17 amino acids. The CDR3 nucleotides are TGTGCCAGCAGCCCCCGCCCGACAAATGGGCTTGCGGCGGGCTACACCTTC. The encoded protein is CASSPRPTNGLAAGYTF.

Comment on this clone: One junction end does not reproduce the germline sequence, and a read error may be involved. The rearrangement uses TRBV2 and TRBJ1-2; D is unclear. Per the germline V gene, CDR1 is SNHLY and CDR2 is FYNNEI. This CDR3 region has 15 residues. The CDR3 region has the DNA TGTGCCAGCAGTGCAAGCGGAGCAGATACCCGATCCGAGAACTTC. Amino acid sequence: CASSASGADTRSENF.

The chain couples TRBV27 to TRBJ2-7; D is ambiguous. The CDR3 contains 13 residues. V was shortened by 5 bases and J by 6 bases, with 14 bases between the two germline ends. Germline loops: CDR1 MNHEY, CDR2 SMNVEV (reference sequence). CDR3 coding DNA: TGTGCCAGCAGTCCCGGTTGGCTCGGCGAGCAGTACTTC. It is translated as CASSPGWLGEQYF.

This chain joins TRBV10-3 and TRBJ1-1; 8 bases agree with TRBD1. Germline V gene data show CDR1 as ENHRY and CDR2 as SYGVKD. This CDR3 is 13 amino acids long. J was trimmed by 1 base and V by 6 bases; bases with no gene match: 1. CDR3 sequence reads: CAIRGQANTEAFF. CDR3 sequence (DNA): TGTGCCATCAGGGGACAGGCGAACACTGAAGCTTTCTTT.

The gene calls are TRBV9 and TRBJ2-5, with a possible D match to TRBD1 (7 bases). V was clipped by 2 bases and J by 5 bases, with 16 bases between them. CDR1 SGDLS and CDR2 YYNGEE come from the germline V gene. The CDR3 extends over 15 amino acids. The DNA of the CDR3 is TGTGCCAGCAGCGTGGAGGGGGCCCCTCTCGAGACCCAGTACTTC. The encoded protein is CASSVEGAPLETQYF.

The chain uses TRBV2 and TRBJ1-4, with D tentatively TRBD1 (5 bases). There are 16 residues in the CDR3. Germline values: CDR1 SNHLY, CDR2 FYNNEI. V lost 6 bases to trimming and J lost 1 base, with 15 bases between them. CDR3 loop: CASSPDGGGTNEKLFF. In DNA, the CDR3 is TGTGCCAGCAGCCCCGACGGGGGGGGAACTAATGAAAAACTGTTTTTT.

This rearrangement joins TRBV6-5 to TRBJ2-3; possibly TRBD1 for D (6 bases). Germline V gives CDR1 MNHEY, CDR2 SVGAGI. Trimming stripped 3 bases from V and 1 base from J, with 11 bases between. This CDR3 comprises 15 residues. The CDR3 reads CASSYLGARTDTQYF. The CDR3 bases are TGTGCCAGCAGTTATTTGGGGGCCCGCACAGATACGCAGTATTTT.

This chain links TRBV18 with TRBJ2-5; 7 bases fit TRBD2. V shed 5 bases and J 2 bases; nucleotides not matched to a gene: 17. Germline CDR1 is KGHSH and CDR2 is LQKENI. The CDR3 has 18 residues. CDR3 nucleotides: TGTGCCAGCTCATCCATTGGTGGCGGAGCGGGGATTCAAGAGACCCAGTACTTC. This sequence encodes CASSSIGGGAGIQETQYF.

This sequence joins TRBV5-1 and TRBJ2-7; no reliable D call. Germline CDR1 reads SGHRS; CDR2 reads YFSETQ. The ends were cut back, 3 bases at V and 5 bases at J, with 12 bases in the middle. The CDR3 covers 13 residues. The CDR3 coding sequence is TGCGCCAGCAGCTCCGGAGTAACTAACGAGCAGTACTTC. Its translation: CASSSGVTNEQYF.

Concerning this clone itself: With a much larger clone just one base away, this may be a read error. The same CDR3 is also encoded by other DNA sequences in this sample. This chain joins TRBV19 and TRBJ1-5; the D is unclear. V gave up 1 base and J gave up 0 bases, with 7 bases separating them. The CDR3 loop spans 15 amino acids. Germline V CDR1 and CDR2: LNHDA, SQIVND (reference sequence). The CDR3 sequence: CASSIGAVSNQPQHF. CDR3 coding DNA: TGTGCCAGTAGTATAGGGGCGGTTAGCAATCAGCCCCAGCATTTT.

This clone was found once. This rearrangement joins TRBV6-4 to TRBJ1-6, with 7 bases lining up with TRBD1. CDR3 length equals 15 residues. Looked up from germline, CDR1 is MRHNA and CDR2 is SNTAGT. The trim removed 6 bases at V and 5 bases at J, leaving 7 bases unmatched. The CDR3 spells CASSLQGTDNSPLHF. CDR3 nucleotides: TGTGCCAGCAGCTTACAGGGGACTGATAATTCACCCCTCCACTTT.